These 23 T cell receptor beta chains were sequenced from one sample in a study of blood T cell repertoires in COVID-19. TCRdb's copy holds only in-frame clones and misses some; the assay was immunoSEQ multiplex PCR. Seen here are tens of thousands of clones, roughly 76% observed once, and the top ten hold 8% to 10%. Source material: peripheral blood. These receptors were taken from a man aged 65 to 85 with active or convalescent COVID-19.

The chain carries TRBV10-3 and TRBJ1-1; D not certain. This CDR3 has 13 residues. Germline CDR1 reads ENHRY; CDR2 reads SYGVKD. Trimming removed 10 bases from V and 2 bases from J, with 14 bases in between. The DNA of the CDR3 is TGTGCCACCTGCCCTCCGGGAAACACTGAAGCTTTCTTT. Residues: CATCPPGNTEAFF.

The table lists this clone with many counts. The chain couples TRBV5-5 to TRBJ2-7, with D unclear. CDR1 and CDR2 (germline): SGHKS, YYEKEE (reference sequence). The CDR3 totals 11 residues. Trimming left V 1 base short and J 6 bases short, with 5 bases between. This chain's CDR3 is CASSLFGEQYF. The CDR3 nucleotides are TGTGCCAGCAGCTTGTTCGGCGAGCAGTACTTC.

This rearrangement joins TRBV3-1 (or the pseudogene TRBV3-2) to TRBJ1-5; D ambiguous. Trimming stripped 1 base from V and 2 bases from J, with 12 bases between. Germline-derived CDR1 and CDR2 are LGHDT and YNNKEL (reference sequence). The CDR3 spans 16 residues. CDR3 nucleotide sequence: TGTGCCAGCAGCCAAGGGTCCCTACGGGGCAATCAGCCCCAGCATTTT. Its translation: CASSQGSLRGNQPQHF.

The chain links TRBV2 to TRBJ1-5; possible D gene TRBD1, 6 bases. Per germline, CDR1 SNHLY and CDR2 FYNNEI. Trimming stripped 8 bases from V and 5 bases from J, with 13 bases between. CDR3 size: 13 residues. The chain's CDR3 is CASQGLEDQPQHF. The CDR3 DNA sequence: TGTGCCAGCCAGGGGCTCGAGGATCAGCCCCAGCATTTT.

V is TRBV2 and J is TRBJ2-1, with D perhaps TRBD2 (7 bases). The CDR3 length is 16 residues. In germline, CDR1 is SNHLY, CDR2 FYNNEI. V lost 4 bases and J 6 bases, leaving 19 bases between the germline ends. The CDR3 reads CASSVGLLGGVNEQFF. The CDR3 DNA is TGTGCCAGCAGTGTTGGGTTATTAGGGGGGGTCAATGAGCAGTTCTTC.

For the CDR3, the DNA is TGTGCCAGCAGTCCCTGGGAGGCCGATAAGAATGAGCAGTTCTTC. Residues: CASSPWEADKNEQFF. This chain uses TRBV27 with TRBJ2-1; tentative D call: TRBD2 (6 bases). The V end lost 5 bases, the J end lost 7 bases, and 18 bases lay between the germline ends. CDR1 MNHEY and CDR2 SMNVEV come from the germline V gene (reference sequence). The length of the CDR3 is 15 residues.

This clone was recorded a few times. The chain links TRBV18 to TRBJ1-2; TRBD1 agrees at 7 bases. Germline loops: CDR1 KGHSH, CDR2 LQKENI. This CDR3 is 15 amino acids long. V was clipped by 3 bases and J by 5 bases; unmatched bases: 9. The CDR3 here is CASSPRTGIGYGYTF. The CDR3, as DNA: TGTGCCAGCTCACCTAGGACAGGCATCGGGTATGGCTACACCTTC.

The table lists this clone with a few counts. The gene calls are TRBV6-5 and TRBJ1-2, with D possibly being TRBD1 (6 bases). Trimming removed 7 bases at V and 8 bases at J, with 23 bases between. This CDR3 contains 15 residues. Germline values: CDR1 MNHEY, CDR2 SVGAGI. CDR3 DNA: TGTGCCAGCACCCCTGGGGGGGCTTCGAGGGGGGGCTACACCTTC. It specifies CASTPGGASRGGYTF.

This sequence joins TRBV30 and TRBJ2-3; maybe TRBD2 (6 bases). The germline V gene has CDR1 GTSNPN and CDR2 SVGIG (reference sequence). The CDR3 has 16 residues. The V end was cut by 3 bases, the J end by 2 bases, with 18 bases between. CDR3 nucleotides: TGTGCCTGGAGCCCCCCCATAGGAGGGTACACAGATACGCAGTATTTT. It codes for CAWSPPIGGYTDTQYF.

V is TRBV10-1 and J is TRBJ2-2, with TRBD1 identical over 7 bases. The germline gives CDR1 WNHNN, CDR2 SYGVQD (reference sequence). The CDR3 runs 15 residues. Unmatched junction bases numbered 7, after V lost 5 bases and J lost 4 bases. CDR3 nucleotide sequence: TGCGCCAGCAGTCCAGGGGGTACAGTCACCGGGGAGCTGTTTTTT. Translation gives CASSPGGTVTGELFF.

The chain carries TRBV25-1 and TRBJ2-7; D possibly corresponds to TRBD1 (6 bases). This CDR3 comprises 14 residues. Per the germline V gene, CDR1 is MGHDK and CDR2 is SYGVNS. V was cut by 3 bases and J by 2 bases, with 11 bases left in between. This CDR3 reads CASSEGARTYEQYF. CDR3 nucleotide sequence: TGTGCCAGCAGTGAGGGGGCAAGGACCTACGAGCAGTACTTC.

The chain combines TRBV28 with TRBJ1-2; 10 bases match TRBD1. CDR1 MDHEN and CDR2 SYDVKM come from the germline V gene. The CDR3 loop spans 17 amino acids. The ends lost 4 bases at V and 6 bases at J; junction bases unmatched: 14. The DNA for the CDR3 is TGTGCCAGCAGTTCTCCCGGGACAGGGGATCGGGTAAATGGCTACACCTTC. The encoded protein is CASSSPGTGDRVNGYTF.

The chain uses TRBV29-1 and TRBJ2-1; TRBD2 aligns across 10 bases. This CDR3 has 14 amino acids. V gave up 5 bases and J gave up 4 bases; unmatched junction bases: 5. The V gene's germline CDR1 is SQVTM and CDR2 ANQGSEA. In DNA form, the CDR3 reads TGCAGCGTTACTACTAGCGGGGTTTACAATGAGCAGTTCTTC. Translating it yields CSVTTSGVYNEQFF.

This clone appeared a few times. This chain joins TRBV18 and TRBJ1-1; the match to TRBD1 covers 10 bases. There are 14 residues in the CDR3. Germline V CDR1 and CDR2: KGHSH, LQKENI. Trimming at V came to 6 bases and at J to 6 bases, leaving 7 bases not matched to a gene. The CDR3 bases are TGTGCCAGCTCGATTGGACAGGGGGAGGCTGAAGCTTTCTTT. Its translation is CASSIGQGEAEAFF. The entire variable domain, with the rest obtained from reference TRBV18 and TRBJ1-1, is as follows: NAGVMQNPRHLVRRRGQEARLRCSPMKGHSHVYWYRQLPEEGLKFMVYLQKENIIDESGMPKERFSAEFPKEGPSILRIQQVVRGDSAAYFCASSIGQGEAEAFFGQGTRLTVV.

The rearrangement links TRBV5-6 to TRBJ2-1; TRBD2 matches 9 bases. This CDR3 comprises 17 residues. Germline V gene lookup returns CDR1 SGHDT and CDR2 YYEEEE. Trimming removed 2 bases from V and 1 base from J; junction bases left unmatched: 7. CDR3 sequence: CASSLYPLAGSYNEQFF. CDR3 nucleotides: TGTGCCAGCAGCTTATATCCCCTAGCGGGGTCCTACAATGAGCAGTTCTTC.

The rearrangement uses TRBV7-2 and TRBJ2-3; D is possibly TRBD2 (6 bases). The CDR3 is 15 residues long. The V and J ends lost 2 bases and 3 bases respectively, with 12 bases between them. Germline lookup yields CDR1 SGHTA and CDR2 FQGNSA. Written as DNA, the CDR3 is TGTGCCAGCAGCTTACGAGGCGGGGCGACAGATACGCAGTATTTT. Translated: CASSLRGGATDTQYF.

The rearrangement uses TRBV2 and TRBJ2-7; 8 positions match TRBD1. Germline CDR1 is SNHLY and CDR2 is FYNNEI. J lost 0 bases, V lost 8 bases, and 3 bases had no gene match. The CDR3 runs to 13 residues. CDR3 loop: CASRDRSSYEQYF. As DNA, the CDR3 is TGTGCCAGCCGGGACAGGAGCTCCTACGAGCAGTACTTC.

This chain joins TRBV6-5 and TRBJ1-4, with no clear D. The CDR3 runs to 13 residues. Per the germline V gene, CDR1 is MNHEY and CDR2 is SVGAGI. Deletions cut 8 bases from V and 10 bases from J, with 17 bases between. The CDR3 sequence: CASGGRDGGKLFF. As DNA, the CDR3 is TGTGCCAGCGGAGGAAGGGATGGTGGAAAACTGTTTTTT.

The rearrangement uses TRBV28 and TRBJ1-6, with 8 nucleotides matching TRBD1. The CDR3 extends over 14 amino acids. The V segment lost 4 bases and the J segment 10 bases; nucleotides outside the gene matches: 6. The germline CDR1 and CDR2 sequences are MDHEN and SYDVKM. The CDR3, as DNA: TGTGCCAGCAGTTCCGGACAGGGTGGGTCACCCCTCCACTTT. Encoded protein: CASSSGQGGSPLHF.

The gene calls are TRBV5-4 and TRBJ2-1; D is uncertain. Germline values: CDR1 SGHNT, CDR2 YYREEE (reference sequence). V lost 1 base and J 10 bases, leaving 9 bases between the germline ends. This CDR3 is 12 amino acids long. CDR3 DNA: TGTGCCAGCAGCTTGAGACCGAGGGAGCAGTTCTTC. Translated, it gives CASSLRPREQFF.

The chain uses TRBV19 and TRBJ2-3; 9 bases are shared with TRBD1. The CDR3 runs 16 residues. After removal of 5 bases from V and 4 bases from J, the junction contained 10 bases not matched to a gene. The V gene's germline CDR1 is LNHDA and CDR2 SQIVND (reference sequence). CDR3 residues: CASSVAGRTGADTQYF. Written as DNA, the CDR3 is TGTGCCAGTAGTGTGGCTGGACGGACAGGGGCAGATACGCAGTATTTT.

The V gene is TRBV5-1, the J gene TRBJ2-1, with 9 bases matching TRBD2. V trimming: 0 bases; J trimming: 7 bases; junction bases outside the gene matches: 8. This CDR3 is built from 16 residues. Germline CDR1 SGHRS, CDR2 YFSETQ. CDR3 nucleotides: TGCGCCAGCAGCTTGGGATCCGGCGGGGGGGCAAATGAGCAGTTCTTC. This translates into CASSLGSGGGANEQFF.

V usage is TRBV28 and J usage is TRBJ1-4; possible D gene TRBD1, 6 bases. This CDR3 contains 14 residues. Trimming took off 4 bases at V and 8 bases at J, with 14 bases between the two ends. From germline, CDR1 is MDHEN and CDR2 SYDVKM. CDR3 DNA sequence: TGTGCCAGCAGTTCTCATGACAGGCCCGAAAAACTGTTTTTT. Residues: CASSSHDRPEKLFF.